The 4 T cell receptor beta chains below were found in one sample sequenced in a study of early T cells in non-severe SARS-CoV-2 infection. MiXCR was run by TCRdb on the 5' RACE reads, yielding one entry per CDR3 protein. The table includes about 66,000 distinct CDR3 sequences, around 14% detected once. Specimen: whole blood. The receptors were gathered from an adult who was a healthcare worker with PCR-confirmed SARS-CoV-2 infection or an uninfected control (not recorded which).

This clonotype was counted many times. The rearrangement uses TRBV2 and TRBJ2-7; tentatively, D is TRBD2 (5 bases). Germline V gene sequence: CDR1 SNHLY, CDR2 FYNNEI. V lost 1 base and J 6 bases, leaving 10 bases between the germline ends. This CDR3 contains 13 residues. CDR3 in amino acids: CASSEERTGEQYF. For the CDR3, the DNA is TGTGCCAGCAGTGAAGAGAGGACTGGCGAGCAGTACTTC.

This clonotype was counted a few times. The J gene is TRBJ1-2, the V gene TRBV6-8, with D hard to call. V was clipped by 5 bases and J by 4 bases, with 11 bases between them. The germline CDR1 and CDR2 sequences are MNHGY and SAAAGT. CDR3 length: 13 residues. CDR3 DNA: TGTGCCAGCAGTCCGACCGGCTTCTATGGCTACACCTTC. Translating gives CASSPTGFYGYTF.

This chain connects TRBV7-6 to TRBJ2-3, with D perhaps TRBD1 (5 bases). V was pared by 3 bases and J by 5 bases, with 12 bases between. Germline V gives CDR1 SGHVS, CDR2 FNYEAQ. The CDR3 is 14 amino acids. CDR3 sequence: CASSLYVQGDTQYF. Written as DNA, the CDR3 is TGTGCCAGCAGCTTGTACGTGCAGGGAGATACGCAGTATTTT.

This clonotype was seen a few times. The rearrangement joins TRBV29-1 to TRBJ1-4; TRBD1 is a possible D gene (5 bases). V shed 3 bases and J shed 10 bases, with 9 bases lying between them. The CDR3 has 11 residues. The V gene's germline CDR1 is SQVTM and CDR2 ANQGSEA. The CDR3 nucleotides are TGCAGCGTTGAGATTGGGACAAAACTGTTTTTT. Translation gives CSVEIGTKLFF.